This T cell receptor (beta chain) was observed in a study of CD8 T cells in Susac syndrome. General study results and limits: The study's TCR sequencing and HLA analysis covered a relatively small number of individuals, and the study acknowledged this.

From blood CD8+ and CD4+ T cells, TCR beta sequences were generated. TEMRA cells were enriched by FACS, while CD8+ and CD4+ T cells were obtained through a negative isolation that was performed magnetically. Random-hexamer reverse transcription was applied to about 0.5 to 1 ug RNA. The authors amplified TCR beta CDR3 across 54 Vbeta and 13 Jbeta using immunoSEQ multiplex PCR. TCRdb processed the immunoSEQ multiplex PCR reads anew with MiXCR; each CDR3 protein has one entry. Counted here are some 130,000 distinct CDR3 sequences, around 94% occurring once; the ten biggest clones make up approximately 0.13%. As concerns this clonotype: Its specificity is unknown.

Trimming took 3 bases from V and 8 from J; bases not matched to a gene: 17. The CDR3 runs to 16 residues. CDR1 and CDR2 (germline): GTSNPN, SVGIG (reference sequence). The clonotype comes from a human donor with multiple sclerosis. This chain links TRBV30 with TRBJ2-5, with 8 bases lining up with TRBD1. Sequenced sample: CD4+ T cells from PBMCs. The chain's CDR3 is CAWSLRTGTGGPTQYF. In nucleotides, the CDR3 is TGTGCCTGGAGCCTAAGGACCGGGACAGGAGGACCTACCCAGTACTTC.